The table lists the clone carrying this TCR beta chain with a few counts. Its matching antigen is unknown. The data derive from a study of molecular identifiers for immune sequencing clone quantification. Study in general: With replicates, the RNA of around 20,000 or 100,000 naive CD8 cells was split five ways and four were sequenced.

TCRdb recomputed calls from the PCR reads with MiXCR, one row per CDR3 protein. The table lists about 510,000 distinct CDR3 sequences, approximately 25% of them singletons. It was from approximately 22,000 to 940,000 sorted cells, with 10%, 30% or 50% RNA, that naive CD8 libraries came. Naive CD8 T cells were sorted, and the gate applied was CD8+CD4-CCR7+CD45RA+. Germline CDR1 is LNHDA and CDR2 is SQIVND (reference sequence). V gave up 0 bases and J gave up 0 bases, with 13 bases separating them. The CDR3 runs 17 residues. Whole-study results and caveats: It was shown that clones above 20 RNA copies held over 97% of effector molecules, but under 1% in naive cells.

This TCR was recovered from a human donor in good health. Some libraries in this study had Jurkat cell RNA spiked in. The chain couples TRBV19 to TRBJ2-3; perhaps TRBD2 as D (7 bases). The material sequenced was naive CD8+ T cells from blood, with Jurkat cell RNA spiked in. Sample subset: FACS-sorted CD8+CD4-CCR7+CD45RA+ naive T cells. CDR3 amino acids: CASSIEAGHQSTDTQYF. The CDR3 coding sequence is TGTGCCAGTAGTATAGAAGCGGGACATCAGAGCACAGATACGCAGTATTTT.